This entry features one T cell receptor beta chain sequence. Per the original methods: The authors estimated nucleated cell counts from reference gene primer amplification. This table comes from immunoSEQ multiplex PCR, and its TCRdb copy is limited to in-frame clones, with some not included. V and J calls and clone size follow that table, whereas D and trimming were derived from the DNA. This sample yields 140,000 to 150,000 clones, of which roughly 79% are seen a single time; around 8.8% belongs to the top ten. The data were obtained in a study of blood T cell repertoires in COVID-19. Germline V CDR1 and CDR2: LGHNA, YSLEER. The CDR3 loop spans 16 amino acids. The ends lost 4 bases at V and 6 bases at J; junction bases unmatched: 10.

The clonotype originates from a human donor in a cohort sampled during active COVID-19. J is TRBJ2-2 and V is TRBV4-3; 8 bases agree with TRBD2. The sequenced sample consisted of peripheral blood. The CDR3 loop reads CASSPLSGGPPGELFF. The CDR3 DNA reads TGCGCCAGCAGCCCCCTATCGGGAGGGCCCCCCGGGGAGCTGTTTTTT.